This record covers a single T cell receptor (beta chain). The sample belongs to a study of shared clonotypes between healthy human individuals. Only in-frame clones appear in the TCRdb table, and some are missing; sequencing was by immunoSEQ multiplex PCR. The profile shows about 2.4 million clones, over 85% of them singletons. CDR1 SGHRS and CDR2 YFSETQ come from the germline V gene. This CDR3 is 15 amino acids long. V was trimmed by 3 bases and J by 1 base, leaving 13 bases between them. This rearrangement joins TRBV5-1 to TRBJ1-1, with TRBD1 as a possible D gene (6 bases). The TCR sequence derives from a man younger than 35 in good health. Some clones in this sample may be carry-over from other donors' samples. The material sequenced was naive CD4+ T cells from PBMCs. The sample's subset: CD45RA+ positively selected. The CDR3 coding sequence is TGCGCCAGCAGCTGGGGGACAACGGGGAACACTGAAGCTTTCTTT. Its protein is CASSWGTTGNTEAFF.